The table lists the clone carrying this T cell receptor (beta chain) with a few counts. These data originate in a study of OX40 agonist ivuxolimab in advanced cancers. The protocol was immunoSEQ multiplex PCR, while the TCRdb copy is restricted to in-frame clones and leaves out a portion. The repertoire includes approximately 55,000 clones, around 87% of them detected once, and roughly 13% sits in the top ten. CDR1 and CDR2 (germline): SEHNR, FQNEAQ (reference sequence). The CDR3 covers 15 residues. The germline V and J ends were trimmed by 5 bases and 4 bases, with 17 bases remaining between them. The rearrangement links TRBV7-9 to TRBJ1-1; D may be TRBD1 (5 bases). This specimen was CD4+ or CD8+ T cells sorted from blood, taken in a trial of the OX40 agonist ivuxolimab. This TCR was recovered from an adult with an advanced solid tumor such as melanoma, head and neck, liver or kidney cancer. The CDR3 DNA is TGTGCCAGCAGCCCTACCAGCAGGGTAGTCACTGAAGCTTTCTTT. Its protein is CASSPTSRVVTEAFF.